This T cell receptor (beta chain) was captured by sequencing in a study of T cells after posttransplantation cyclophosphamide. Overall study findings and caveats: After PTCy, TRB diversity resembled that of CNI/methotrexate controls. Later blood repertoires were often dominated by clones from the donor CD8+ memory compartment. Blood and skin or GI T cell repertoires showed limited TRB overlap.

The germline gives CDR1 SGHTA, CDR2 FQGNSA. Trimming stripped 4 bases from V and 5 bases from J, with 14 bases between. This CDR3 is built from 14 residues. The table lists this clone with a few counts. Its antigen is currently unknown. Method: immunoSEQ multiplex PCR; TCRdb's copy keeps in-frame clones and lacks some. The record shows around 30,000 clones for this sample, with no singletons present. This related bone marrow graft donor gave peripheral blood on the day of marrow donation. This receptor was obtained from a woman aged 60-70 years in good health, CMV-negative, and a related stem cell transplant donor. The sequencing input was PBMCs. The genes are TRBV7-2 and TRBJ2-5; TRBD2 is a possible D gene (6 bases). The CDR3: CASSSGGAGETQYF. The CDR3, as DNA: TGTGCCAGCAGCTCAGGAGGGGCCGGGGAGACCCAGTACTTC.